These 16 T cell receptor beta chains were sequenced from one sample in a study of blood T cell repertoires in COVID-19. This table comes from immunoSEQ multiplex PCR, and its TCRdb copy is limited to in-frame clones, with some not included. The top ten clones hold about a tenth of a sample with about 170,000 clones, roughly nine tenths of them seen once. Sequenced: peripheral blood. Receptors originate from a woman aged 60 to 75 with COVID-19, enrolled during active disease.

This sequence joins TRBV2 and TRBJ2-7; possibly TRBD1 for D (6 bases). The germline gives CDR1 SNHLY, CDR2 FYNNEI. This CDR3 has 13 residues. The V and J ends lost 8 bases and 2 bases respectively, with 13 bases between them. Here the CDR3 reads CASQGQPTYEQYF. The CDR3 region has the DNA TGTGCCAGCCAAGGACAGCCCACCTACGAGCAGTACTTC.

This clone has just one count. The rearrangement links TRBV5-1 to TRBJ2-7; TRBD1 aligns across 11 bases. CDR1 is SGHRS, CDR2 YFSETQ, per germline. V lost 6 bases, J lost 3 bases, and 11 bases stayed unmatched. This CDR3 region has 16 residues. The CDR3 here is CASTEGAGTGGYEQYF. The DNA of the CDR3 is TGCGCCAGCACCGAAGGCGCCGGGACAGGGGGCTACGAGCAGTACTTC.

The chain carries TRBV11-2 and TRBJ2-5, with 9 nucleotides matching TRBD2. CDR3 length equals 17 residues. Germline-derived CDR1 and CDR2 are SGHAT and FQNNGV. V shed 0 bases and J 1 base; nucleotides not matched to a gene: 6. In DNA, the CDR3 is TGTGCCAGCAGCTTAGACGCAGCGGGAGGCTCCCAAGAGACCCAGTACTTC. It codes for CASSLDAAGGSQETQYF.

This chain joins TRBV11-1 and TRBJ2-1; the match to TRBD1 covers 7 bases. The ends lost 6 bases at V and 2 bases at J; junction bases unmatched: 7. The V gene's germline CDR1 is SGHAT and CDR2 FQDESV (reference sequence). This CDR3 comprises 15 residues. The CDR3: CASSSQGPPYNEQFF. CDR3 bases: TGTGCCAGCAGTTCACAGGGGCCACCCTACAATGAGCAGTTCTTC.

This clone was seen a single time. The chain employs TRBV7-9 and TRBJ2-3; no definite D call. Germline loops: CDR1 SEHNR, CDR2 FQNEAQ (reference sequence). The V end lost 1 base, the J end lost 0 bases, and 8 bases lay between the germline ends. The CDR3 loop spans 15 amino acids. CDR3 DNA: TGTGCCAGCAGCTTAGACAGAACTAGCACAGATACGCAGTATTTT. This codes for CASSLDRTSTDTQYF.

The gene calls are TRBV7-2 and TRBJ2-1, with TRBD2 identical over 9 bases. V was pared by 2 bases and J by 3 bases, with 2 bases of the junction left unmatched. The germline V gene encodes CDR1 SGHTA and CDR2 FQGNSA. This CDR3 has 15 residues. The CDR3: CASSLLAGNYNEQFF. The CDR3 DNA sequence: TGTGCCAGCAGCTTACTAGCGGGGAACTACAATGAGCAGTTCTTC.

The chain employs TRBV18 and TRBJ1-5, with D possibly matching TRBD1 (6 bases). The germline CDR1 and CDR2 sequences are KGHSH and LQKENI. The CDR3 length is 16 residues. Between the trimmed V and J ends, which lost 3 bases and 9 bases, there was a span of 21 bases. CDR3 DNA: TGTGCCAGCTCACCCCAGGGCGGGGGGCCCCTATCGCCCCAGCATTTT. It specifies CASSPQGGGPLSPQHF.

The chain has TRBV5-1 and TRBJ1-1; D remains unclear. This CDR3 comprises 15 residues. The ends were cut back, 0 bases at V and 4 bases at J, with 13 bases in the middle. Germline loops: CDR1 SGHRS, CDR2 YFSETQ. CDR3 protein: CASSLALPPSTEAFF. The CDR3 DNA is TGCGCCAGCAGCTTGGCCCTCCCACCCAGCACTGAAGCTTTCTTT. Together with reference TRBV5-1 and TRBJ1-1, the CDR3 gives the full variable domain: KAGVTQTPRYLIKTRGQQVTLSCSPISGHRSVSWYQQTPGQGLQFLFEYFSETQRNKGNFPGRFSGRQFSNSRSEMNVSTLELGDSALYLCASSLALPPSTEAFFGQGTRLTVV.

The chain couples TRBV27 to TRBJ1-2, with 9 bases identical to TRBD1. After removal of 6 bases from V and 4 bases from J, the junction contained 3 bases not matched to a gene. Germline V lookup: CDR1 MNHEY, CDR2 SMNVEV (reference sequence). This CDR3 has 13 amino acids. In nucleotides, the CDR3 is TGTGCCAGCAGAGAGACAGGGGGCTATGGCTACACCTTC. It encodes CASRETGGYGYTF.

The chain has TRBV12-5 and TRBJ1-2, with D perhaps TRBD1 (5 bases). V was clipped by 0 bases and J by 8 bases, with 16 bases between them. CDR1 is LGHNT, CDR2 FRNRAP, per germline. CDR3 length: 15 amino acids. The CDR3 DNA reads as TGTGCTAGTGGTTTGGTAGACAACCCTTGGGGCGGCTACACCTTC. Translation: CASGLVDNPWGGYTF.

The V gene is TRBV5-1, the J gene TRBJ1-3; 10 nucleotides match TRBD1. Germline CDR1 is SGHRS and CDR2 is YFSETQ. This CDR3 comprises 17 residues. J gave up 1 base and V 4 bases, and 8 bases lay outside the gene matches. CDR3 DNA sequence: TGCGCCAGCAGCCCGACCGGGACAGGGGCTTCTGGAAACACCATATATTTT. It encodes CASSPTGTGASGNTIYF.

This clone was detected a few times. This rearrangement joins TRBV29-1 to TRBJ2-5; 9 positions match TRBD1. Germline trimming cut 4 bases from V and 4 bases from J; bases unmatched to any gene: 7. The CDR3 sequence is 14 residues long. Germline V gives CDR1 SQVTM, CDR2 ANQGSEA. This CDR3 is CSVGSGTGRETQYF. In DNA, the CDR3 is TGCAGCGTTGGATCCGGGACAGGGCGAGAGACCCAGTACTTC.

The CDR3 nucleotides read TGTGCCAGCAGCTTAGGTGGGGGGACTAGCGGACCGAATGAGCAGTTCTTC. Its translation is CASSLGGGTSGPNEQFF. V gene TRBV11-3 combines with J gene TRBJ2-1; TRBD2 aligns across 11 bases. J was trimmed by 7 bases and V by 1 base; bases with no gene match: 9. The germline V gene encodes CDR1 SGHNT and CDR2 YENEEA. There are 17 residues in the CDR3.

This clone was observed once. This chain joins TRBV30 and TRBJ1-1; a possible D gene is TRBD1 (5 bases). The germline CDR1 and CDR2 sequences are GTSNPN and SVGIG (reference sequence). The CDR3 sequence is 12 residues long. Between the trimmed V and J ends, which lost 0 bases and 8 bases, there was a span of 10 bases. Here the CDR3 reads CAWSVKGLEAFF. Here the CDR3 DNA reads TGTGCCTGGAGTGTAAAGGGGCTGGAAGCTTTCTTT.

V is TRBV19 and J is TRBJ1-4; weak D call: TRBD1 (6 bases). Germline CDR1 is LNHDA and CDR2 is SQIVND (reference sequence). Trimming took 3 bases from V and 5 from J, leaving 19 bases between them. This CDR3 spans 17 amino acids. CDR3 bases: TGTGCCAGTAGTATCGGACGGACATCAAGGGGGAATGAAAAACTGTTTTTT. Translating gives CASSIGRTSRGNEKLFF.

This chain connects TRBV27 to TRBJ2-7; D gene ambiguous. With 2 bases removed from V and 1 base from J, the gap between germline ends came to 9 bases. CDR1 is MNHEY, CDR2 SMNVEV, per germline (reference sequence). CDR3 length: 14 residues. CDR3 residues: CASSLKRSSYEQYF. In DNA form, the CDR3 reads TGTGCCAGCAGTTTAAAGCGAAGTTCCTACGAGCAGTACTTC.